A selection of T cell receptor beta chains follows, all from one sample in a study of blood T cell repertoires in COVID-19. The data were produced by immunoSEQ multiplex PCR, yet TCRdb's version contains in-frame clones alone and is incomplete. The sample shows 70,000 to 85,000 clones, about 90% of them seen only once. Input material: peripheral blood. The receptors shown here come from a woman aged 45 to 65 with active or convalescent COVID-19. Both conserved end residues are part of each CDR3. Each record gives: D gene, clone size, V gene, J gene, CDR3 DNA, CDR3 protein. D genes are given only for firm matches. The size field is filled for only some rows; it gives once, few, many or a size class.

D: -
size: -
V: TRBV6-5
J: TRBJ1-2
DNA: TGTGCCAGCAGTTACTCGACGTTAGAGGGCGGGGGCTACACCTTC
CDR3: CASSYSTLEGGGYTF

D: -
size: -
V: TRBV19
J: TRBJ1-1
DNA: TGTGCCAGTAGTAACGGCAGGGAGAACACTGAAGCTTTCTTT
CDR3: CASSNGRENTEAFF

D: TRBD1
size: -
V: TRBV7-9
J: TRBJ1-1
DNA: TGTGCCAGCAGCACGGGGACAGGCGAACACCCTGAAGCTTTCTTT
CDR3: CASSTGTGEHPEAFF

D: TRBD1
size: -
V: TRBV6-5
J: TRBJ1-2
DNA: TGTGCCAGCAGGGTGGAGGGGACAGTGTACTATGGCTACACCTTC
CDR3: CASRVEGTVYYGYTF

D: TRBD1
size: -
V: TRBV7-3
J: TRBJ2-2
DNA: TGTGCCAGCAGCTCGACAGGGCCGGGCACCGGGGAGCTGTTTTTT
CDR3: CASSSTGPGTGELFF

D: -
size: -
V: TRBV29-1
J: TRBJ1-1
DNA: TGCAGCGCGGGAAGCACGACTGAAGCTTTCTTT
CDR3: CSAGSTTEAFF

D: -
size: -
V: TRBV5-4
J: TRBJ2-5
DNA: TGTGCCAGCAGCCCGGGGGACAGCCAGGAGACCCAGTACTTC
CDR3: CASSPGDSQETQYF

D: -
size: -
V: TRBV30
J: TRBJ1-1
DNA: TGTGCCTGGAGTGACTACACTGAAGCTTTCTTT
CDR3: CAWSDYTEAFF

D: TRBD2
size: -
V: TRBV5-1
J: TRBJ2-3
DNA: TGCGCCAGCAGCCTGGGACTAGCGGGGATCACAGATACGCAGTATTTT
CDR3: CASSLGLAGITDTQYF

D: TRBD2
size: -
V: TRBV9
J: TRBJ2-2
DNA: TGTGCCAGCAGCCCACATAGCGGGGGGGCATTCACCGGGGAGCTGTTTTTT
CDR3: CASSPHSGGAFTGELFF

D: TRBD1
size: -
V: TRBV5-1
J: TRBJ1-2
DNA: TGCGCCAGCAGCTTCACAGGGGAACACTATGGCTACACCTTC
CDR3: CASSFTGEHYGYTF

D: -
size: few
V: TRBV19
J: TRBJ2-7
DNA: TGTGCCAGTAGTATCGTCGACACGACCTACGAGCAGTACTTC
CDR3: CASSIVDTTYEQYF

D: -
size: -
V: TRBV19
J: TRBJ2-5
DNA: TGTGCCAGTAGTATAGGGGGGGGCGCGGAGACCCAGTACTTC
CDR3: CASSIGGGAETQYF

D: TRBD1
size: -
V: TRBV27
J: TRBJ1-5
DNA: TGTGCCAGCAGTTTCTCCGGGACAGGAAATCAGCCCCAGCATTTT
CDR3: CASSFSGTGNQPQHF